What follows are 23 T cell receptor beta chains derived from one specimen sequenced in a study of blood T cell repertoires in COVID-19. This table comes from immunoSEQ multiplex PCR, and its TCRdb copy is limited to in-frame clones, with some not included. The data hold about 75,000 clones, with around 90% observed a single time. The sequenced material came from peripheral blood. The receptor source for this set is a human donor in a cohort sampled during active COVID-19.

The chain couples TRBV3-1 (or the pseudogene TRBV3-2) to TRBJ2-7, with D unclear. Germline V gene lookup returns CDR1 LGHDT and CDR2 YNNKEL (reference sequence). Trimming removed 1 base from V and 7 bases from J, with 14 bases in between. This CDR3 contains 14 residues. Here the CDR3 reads CASSQGSGLLEQYF. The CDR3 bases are TGTGCCAGCAGCCAAGGGTCCGGGTTACTAGAGCAGTACTTC.

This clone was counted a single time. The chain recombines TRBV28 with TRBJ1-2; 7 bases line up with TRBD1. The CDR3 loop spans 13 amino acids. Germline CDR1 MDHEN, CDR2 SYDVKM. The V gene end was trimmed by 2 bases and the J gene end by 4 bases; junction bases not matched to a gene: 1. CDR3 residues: CASSLGTVYGYTF. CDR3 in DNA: TGTGCCAGCAGTTTAGGGACAGTCTATGGCTACACCTTC.

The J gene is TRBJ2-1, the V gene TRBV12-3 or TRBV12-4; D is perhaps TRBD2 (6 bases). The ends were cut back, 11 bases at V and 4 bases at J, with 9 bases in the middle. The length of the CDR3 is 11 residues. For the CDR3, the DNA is TGTGCCTCGGGAGCTTACAATGAGCAGTTCTTC. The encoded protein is CASGAYNEQFF.

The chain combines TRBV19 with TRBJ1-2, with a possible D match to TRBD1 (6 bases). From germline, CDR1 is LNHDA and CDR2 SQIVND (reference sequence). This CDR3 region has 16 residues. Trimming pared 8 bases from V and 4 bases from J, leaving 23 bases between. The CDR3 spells CASGRGMYSAFYGYTF. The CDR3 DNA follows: TGTGCCAGTGGGAGGGGGATGTACTCCGCCTTCTATGGCTACACCTTC.

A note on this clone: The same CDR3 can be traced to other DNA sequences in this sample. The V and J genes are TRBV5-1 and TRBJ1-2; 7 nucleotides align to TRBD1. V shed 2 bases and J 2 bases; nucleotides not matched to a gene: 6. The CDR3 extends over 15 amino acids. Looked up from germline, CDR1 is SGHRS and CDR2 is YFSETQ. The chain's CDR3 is CASSLGGTANYGYTF. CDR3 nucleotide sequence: TGCGCCAGCAGCTTAGGCGGGACAGCGAACTATGGCTACACCTTC.

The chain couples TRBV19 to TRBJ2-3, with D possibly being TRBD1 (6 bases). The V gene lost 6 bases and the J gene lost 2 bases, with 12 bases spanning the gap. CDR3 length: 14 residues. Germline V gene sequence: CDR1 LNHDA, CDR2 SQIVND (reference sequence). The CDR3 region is CASSPTGNTDTQYF. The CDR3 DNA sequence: TGTGCCAGTAGCCCCACAGGGAACACAGATACGCAGTATTTT.

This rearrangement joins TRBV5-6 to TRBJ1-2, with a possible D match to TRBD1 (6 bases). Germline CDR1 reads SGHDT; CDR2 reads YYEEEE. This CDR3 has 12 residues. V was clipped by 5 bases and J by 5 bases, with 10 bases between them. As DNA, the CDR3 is TGTGCCAGCAGTTCAGGGGCTTATGGCTACACCTTC. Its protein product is CASSSGAYGYTF.

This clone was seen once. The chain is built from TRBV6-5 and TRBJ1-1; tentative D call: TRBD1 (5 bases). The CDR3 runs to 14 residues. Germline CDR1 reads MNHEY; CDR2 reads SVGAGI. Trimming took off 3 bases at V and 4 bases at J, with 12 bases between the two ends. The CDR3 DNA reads TGTGCCAGCAGTTATACCTCGGGGGTCACTGAAGCTTTCTTT. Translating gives CASSYTSGVTEAFF.

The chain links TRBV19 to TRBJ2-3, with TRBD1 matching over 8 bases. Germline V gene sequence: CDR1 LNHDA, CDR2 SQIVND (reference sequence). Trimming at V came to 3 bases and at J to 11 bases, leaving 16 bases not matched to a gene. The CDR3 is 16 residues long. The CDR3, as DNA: TGTGCCAGTAGTATCCCCAGGGGGCGAGGGGCGGAGGGGCAGTATTTT. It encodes CASSIPRGRGAEGQYF.

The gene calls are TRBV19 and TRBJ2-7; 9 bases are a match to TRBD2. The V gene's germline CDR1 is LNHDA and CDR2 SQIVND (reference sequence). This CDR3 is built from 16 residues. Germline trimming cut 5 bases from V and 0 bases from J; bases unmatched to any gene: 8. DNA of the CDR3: TGTGCCAGTAGTCTAGCGCGGGGGGGCGTCTCCTACGAGCAGTACTTC. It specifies CASSLARGGVSYEQYF.

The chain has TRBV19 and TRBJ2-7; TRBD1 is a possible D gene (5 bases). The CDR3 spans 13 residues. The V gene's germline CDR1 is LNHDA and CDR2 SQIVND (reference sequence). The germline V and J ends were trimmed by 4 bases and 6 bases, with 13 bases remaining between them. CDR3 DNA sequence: TGTGCCAGTAGTAAGGGCAGGGCCATCGAGCAGTACTTC. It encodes CASSKGRAIEQYF.

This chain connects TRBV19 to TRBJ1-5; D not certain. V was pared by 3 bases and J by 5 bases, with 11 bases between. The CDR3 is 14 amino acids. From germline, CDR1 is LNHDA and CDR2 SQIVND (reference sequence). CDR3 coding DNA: TGTGCCAGTAGTATTTTTGGCACCTATCAGCCCCAGCATTTT. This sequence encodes CASSIFGTYQPQHF.

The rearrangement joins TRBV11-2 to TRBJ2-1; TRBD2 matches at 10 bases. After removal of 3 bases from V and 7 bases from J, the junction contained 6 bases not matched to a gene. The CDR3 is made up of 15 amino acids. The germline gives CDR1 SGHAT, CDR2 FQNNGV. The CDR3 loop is CASSLGSGGSNEQFF. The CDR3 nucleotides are TGTGCCAGCAGCTTGGGTAGCGGGGGGTCGAATGAGCAGTTCTTC.

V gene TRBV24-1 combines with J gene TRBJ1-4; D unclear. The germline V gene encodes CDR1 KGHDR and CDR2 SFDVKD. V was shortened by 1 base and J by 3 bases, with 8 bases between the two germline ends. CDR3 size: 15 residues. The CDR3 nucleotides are TGTGCCACCAGTGATTTCGGCGGGGCTAATGAAAAACTGTTTTTT. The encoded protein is CATSDFGGANEKLFF.

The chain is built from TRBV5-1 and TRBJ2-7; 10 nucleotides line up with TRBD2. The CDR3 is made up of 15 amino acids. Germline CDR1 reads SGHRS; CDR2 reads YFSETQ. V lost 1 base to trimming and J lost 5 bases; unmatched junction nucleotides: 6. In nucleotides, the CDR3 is TGCGCCAGCAGCTTGAGGCTAGCGGGGGCTAACGAGCAGTACTTC. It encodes CASSLRLAGANEQYF. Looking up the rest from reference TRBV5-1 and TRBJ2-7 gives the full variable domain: KAGVTQTPRYLIKTRGQQVTLSCSPISGHRSVSWYQQTPGQGLQFLFEYFSETQRNKGNFPGRFSGRQFSNSRSEMNVSTLELGDSALYLCASSLRLAGANEQYFGPGTRLTVT.

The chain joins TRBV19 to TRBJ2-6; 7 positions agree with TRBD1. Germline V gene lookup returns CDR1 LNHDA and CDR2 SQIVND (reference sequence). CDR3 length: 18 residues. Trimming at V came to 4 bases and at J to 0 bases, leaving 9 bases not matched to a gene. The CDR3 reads CASSTRRQGGSGANVLTF. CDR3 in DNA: TGTGCCAGTAGTACAAGGAGACAGGGTGGCTCTGGGGCCAACGTCCTGACTTTC.

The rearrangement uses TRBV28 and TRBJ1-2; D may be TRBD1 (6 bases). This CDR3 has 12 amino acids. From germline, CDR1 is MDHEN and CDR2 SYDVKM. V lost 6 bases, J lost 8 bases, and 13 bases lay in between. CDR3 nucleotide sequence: TGTGCCAGCAGGGACCCGGGACAAGGCTACACCTTC. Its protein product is CASRDPGQGYTF.

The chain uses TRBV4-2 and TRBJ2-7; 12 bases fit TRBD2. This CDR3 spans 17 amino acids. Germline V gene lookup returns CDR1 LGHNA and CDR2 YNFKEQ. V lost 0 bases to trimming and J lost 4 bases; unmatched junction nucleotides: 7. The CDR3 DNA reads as TGTGCCAGCAGCCAAGATCTGAAGGGACTAGCGGGTTACGAGCAGTACTTC. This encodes CASSQDLKGLAGYEQYF.

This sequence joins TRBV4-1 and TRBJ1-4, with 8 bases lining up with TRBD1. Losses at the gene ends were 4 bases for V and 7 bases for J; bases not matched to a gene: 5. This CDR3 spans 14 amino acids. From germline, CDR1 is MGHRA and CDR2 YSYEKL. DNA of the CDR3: TGCGCCAGCAGCCCGGACAGGGTAACTGAAAAACTGTTTTTT. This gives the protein CASSPDRVTEKLFF.

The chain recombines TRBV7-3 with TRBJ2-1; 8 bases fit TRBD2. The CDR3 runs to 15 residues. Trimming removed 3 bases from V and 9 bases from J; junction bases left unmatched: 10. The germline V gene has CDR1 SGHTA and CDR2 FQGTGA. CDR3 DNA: TGTGCCAGCAGCTTCTCTCCGGGACTAGTGGCTGAGCAGTTCTTC. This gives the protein CASSFSPGLVAEQFF.

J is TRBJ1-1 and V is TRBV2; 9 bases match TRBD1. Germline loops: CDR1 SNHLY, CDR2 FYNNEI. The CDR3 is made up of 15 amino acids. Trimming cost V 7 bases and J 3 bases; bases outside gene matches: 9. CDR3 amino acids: CASKNGQGRDTEAFF. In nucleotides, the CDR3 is TGTGCCAGCAAGAACGGACAGGGGAGAGACACTGAAGCTTTCTTT.

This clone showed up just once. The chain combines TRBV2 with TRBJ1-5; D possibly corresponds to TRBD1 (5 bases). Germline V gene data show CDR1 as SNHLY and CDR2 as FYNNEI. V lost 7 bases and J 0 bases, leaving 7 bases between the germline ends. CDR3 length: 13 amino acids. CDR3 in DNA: TGTGCCAGCAAGACAGTTAGCAATCAGCCCCAGCATTTT. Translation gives CASKTVSNQPQHF.

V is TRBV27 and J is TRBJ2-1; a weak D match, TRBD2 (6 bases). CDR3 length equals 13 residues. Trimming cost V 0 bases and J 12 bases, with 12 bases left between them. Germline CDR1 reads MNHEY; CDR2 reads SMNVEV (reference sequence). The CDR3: CASSLSWTGVQFF. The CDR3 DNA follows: TGTGCCAGCAGTTTATCCTGGACGGGAGTGCAGTTCTTC.